This TCR beta chain appears in the sequencing data of a study of CD8+ T cells in alopecia areata. Findings of the study overall: The study found tofacitinib significantly decreased scalp clonality and expanded CD8+ clones among the top 100. Sequencing of scalp samples also captures resident alphabeta T cells of normal skin.

Treatment defined: oral pan-JAK inhibitor, 5-10 mg twice daily. Of note for this clone: Its matching antigen is unknown.

TCR sequencing used cDNA made by reverse transcription of extracted RNA. Using immunoSEQ multiplex PCR, the repertoire was profiled, and TCRdb retains in-frame clones only, with some absent. The sample shows fewer than 250,000 clones, roughly 40% of them seen only once. This TCR came from a human donor with alopecia areata. The sample here was CD4+ T cells sorted from blood, taken at roughly week 36, from a patient treated with tofacitinib.

CDR3 region: CSAEQGRELFF. The CDR3 DNA sequence: TGCAGTGCGGAACAGGGCCGGGAGCTGTTTTTT. The gene calls are TRBV20-1 and TRBJ2-2; a possible D gene is TRBD1 (6 bases). Between the trimmed V and J ends, which lost 6 bases and 9 bases, there was a span of 11 bases. The CDR3 runs to 11 residues. Per the germline V gene, CDR1 is DFQATT and CDR2 is SNEGSKA (reference sequence).